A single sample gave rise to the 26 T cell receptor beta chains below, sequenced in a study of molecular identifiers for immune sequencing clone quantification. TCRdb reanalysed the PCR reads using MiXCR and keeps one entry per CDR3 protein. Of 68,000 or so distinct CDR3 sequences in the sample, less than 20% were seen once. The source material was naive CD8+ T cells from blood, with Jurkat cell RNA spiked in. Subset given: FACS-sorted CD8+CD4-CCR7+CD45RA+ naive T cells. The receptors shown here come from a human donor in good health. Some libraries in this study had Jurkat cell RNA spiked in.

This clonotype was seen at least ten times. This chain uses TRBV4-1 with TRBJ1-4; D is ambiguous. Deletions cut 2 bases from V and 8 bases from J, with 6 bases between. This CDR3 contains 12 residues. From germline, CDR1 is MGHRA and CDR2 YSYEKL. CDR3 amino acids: CASSQLAEKLFF. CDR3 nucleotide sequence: TGCGCCAGCAGCCAACTAGCAGAAAAACTGTTTTTT.

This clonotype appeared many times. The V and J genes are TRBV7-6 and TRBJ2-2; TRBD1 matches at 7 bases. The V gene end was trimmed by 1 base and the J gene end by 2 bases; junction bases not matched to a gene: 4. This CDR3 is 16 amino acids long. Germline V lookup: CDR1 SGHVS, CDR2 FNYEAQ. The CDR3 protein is CASSLVTGINTGELFF. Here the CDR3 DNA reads TGTGCCAGCAGCTTAGTGACAGGGATAAACACCGGGGAGCTGTTTTTT.

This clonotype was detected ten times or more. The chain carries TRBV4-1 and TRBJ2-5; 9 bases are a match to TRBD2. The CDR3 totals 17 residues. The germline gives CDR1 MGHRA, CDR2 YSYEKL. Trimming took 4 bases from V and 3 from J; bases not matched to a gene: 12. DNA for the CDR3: TGCGCCAGCAGCCCAGCCCCGACTAGCGGATTAGAAGAGACCCAGTACTTC. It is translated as CASSPAPTSGLEETQYF.

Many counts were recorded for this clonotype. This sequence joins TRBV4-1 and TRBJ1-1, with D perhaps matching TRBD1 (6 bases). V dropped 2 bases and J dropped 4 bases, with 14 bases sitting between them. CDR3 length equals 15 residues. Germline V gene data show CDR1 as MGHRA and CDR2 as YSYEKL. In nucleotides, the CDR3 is TGCGCCAGCAGCCAACCCACAGGGTTTACCACTGAAGCTTTCTTT. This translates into CASSQPTGFTTEAFF.

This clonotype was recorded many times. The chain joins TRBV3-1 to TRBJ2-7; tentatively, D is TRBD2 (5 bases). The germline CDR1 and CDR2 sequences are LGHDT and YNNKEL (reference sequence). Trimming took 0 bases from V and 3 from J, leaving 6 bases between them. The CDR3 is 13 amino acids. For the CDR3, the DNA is TGTGCCAGCAGCCAAGACAGCGGCTACGAGCAGTACTTC. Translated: CASSQDSGYEQYF.

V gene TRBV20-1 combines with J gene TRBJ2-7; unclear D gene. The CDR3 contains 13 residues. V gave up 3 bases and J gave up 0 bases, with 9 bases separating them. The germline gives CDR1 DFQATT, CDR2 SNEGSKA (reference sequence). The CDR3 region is CSARTRSSYEQYF. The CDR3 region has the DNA TGCAGTGCTAGGACTCGTAGCTCCTACGAGCAGTACTTC.

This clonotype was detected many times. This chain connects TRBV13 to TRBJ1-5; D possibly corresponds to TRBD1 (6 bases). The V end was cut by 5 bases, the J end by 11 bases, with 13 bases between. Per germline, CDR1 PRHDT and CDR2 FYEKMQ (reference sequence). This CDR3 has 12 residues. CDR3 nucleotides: TGTGCCAGCAGCGAAGGGGGTTTAGCCCAGCATTTT. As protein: CASSEGGLAQHF.

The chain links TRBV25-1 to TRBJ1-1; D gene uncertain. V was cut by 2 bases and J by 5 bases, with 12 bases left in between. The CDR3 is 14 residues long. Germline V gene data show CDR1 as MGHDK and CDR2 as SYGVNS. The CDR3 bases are TGTGCCAGCAGTGAAACCGGAGTGTGGACTGAAGCTTTCTTT. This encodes CASSETGVWTEAFF.

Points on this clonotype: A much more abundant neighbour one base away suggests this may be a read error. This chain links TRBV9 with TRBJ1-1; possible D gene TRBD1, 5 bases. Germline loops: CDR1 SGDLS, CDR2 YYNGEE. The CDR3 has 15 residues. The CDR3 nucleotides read TGTGCCAGCAGCGGCGGGGGACCCGGCGGCACTGGAGCTTTCTTT. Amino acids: CASSGGGPGGTGAFF.

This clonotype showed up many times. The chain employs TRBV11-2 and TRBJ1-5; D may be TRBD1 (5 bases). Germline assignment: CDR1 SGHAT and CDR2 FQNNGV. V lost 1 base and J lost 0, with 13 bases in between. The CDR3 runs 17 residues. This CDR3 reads CASSLAGGGDSNQPQHF. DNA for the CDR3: TGTGCCAGCAGCTTAGCGGGGGGGGGAGATAGCAATCAGCCCCAGCATTTT.

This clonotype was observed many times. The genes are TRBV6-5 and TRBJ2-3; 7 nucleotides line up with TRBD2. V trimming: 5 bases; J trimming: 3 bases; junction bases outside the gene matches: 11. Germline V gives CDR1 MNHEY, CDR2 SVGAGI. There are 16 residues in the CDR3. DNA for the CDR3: TGTGCCAGCAGTCCCTCGCCAAGCGGGATGACAGATACGCAGTATTTT. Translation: CASSPSPSGMTDTQYF.

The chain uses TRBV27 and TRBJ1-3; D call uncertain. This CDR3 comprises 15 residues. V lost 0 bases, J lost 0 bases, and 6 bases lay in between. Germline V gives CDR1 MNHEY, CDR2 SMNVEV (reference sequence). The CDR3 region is CASSLSSYSGNTIYF. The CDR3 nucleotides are TGTGCCAGCAGTTTATCCAGCTACTCTGGAAACACCATATATTTT.

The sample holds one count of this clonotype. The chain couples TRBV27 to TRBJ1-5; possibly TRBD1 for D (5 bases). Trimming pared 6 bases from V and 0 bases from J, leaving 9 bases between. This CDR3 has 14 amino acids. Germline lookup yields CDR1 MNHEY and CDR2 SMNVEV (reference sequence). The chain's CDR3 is CASRGVFSNQPQHF. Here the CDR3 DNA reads TGTGCCAGCAGGGGGGTTTTTAGCAATCAGCCCCAGCATTTT.

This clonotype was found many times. In DNA form, the CDR3 reads TGTGCCAGCAGCGTAGCGGGAGAAATTTCCGGGGAGCTGTTTTTT. It encodes CASSVAGEISGELFF. This chain connects TRBV13 to TRBJ2-2, with TRBD2 matching over 9 bases. The ends lost 5 bases at V and 6 bases at J; junction bases unmatched: 7. This CDR3 is 15 amino acids long. Looked up from germline, CDR1 is PRHDT and CDR2 is FYEKMQ (reference sequence).

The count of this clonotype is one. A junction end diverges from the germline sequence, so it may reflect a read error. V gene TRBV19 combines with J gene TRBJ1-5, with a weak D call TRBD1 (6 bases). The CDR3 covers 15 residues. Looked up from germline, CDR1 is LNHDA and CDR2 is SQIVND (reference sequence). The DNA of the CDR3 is TGTGCCAGTAGTATAAACCCGGACAGTAATCAGTCCCAGCATTTT. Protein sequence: CASSINPDSNQSQHF. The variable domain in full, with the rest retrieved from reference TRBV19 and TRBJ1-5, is DGGITQSPKYLFRKEGQNVTLSCEQNLNHDAMYWYRQDPGQGLRLIYYSQIVNDFQKGDIAEGYSVSREKKESFPLTVTSAQKNPTAFYLCASSINPDSNQSQHFGDGTRLSIL.

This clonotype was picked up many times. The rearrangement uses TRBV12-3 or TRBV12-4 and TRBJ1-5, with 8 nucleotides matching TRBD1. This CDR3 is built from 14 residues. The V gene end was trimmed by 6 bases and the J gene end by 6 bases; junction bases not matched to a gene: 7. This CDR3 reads CASSPDRGGQPQHF. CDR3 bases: TGTGCCAGCAGCCCAGACAGGGGAGGTCAGCCCCAGCATTTT.

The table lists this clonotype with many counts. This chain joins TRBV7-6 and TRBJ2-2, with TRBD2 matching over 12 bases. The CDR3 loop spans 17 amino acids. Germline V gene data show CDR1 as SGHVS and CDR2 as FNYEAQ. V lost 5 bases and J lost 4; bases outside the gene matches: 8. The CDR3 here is CASSRLAGDYGTGELFF. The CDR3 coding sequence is TGTGCCAGCAGCCGACTAGCGGGAGATTATGGCACCGGGGAGCTGTTTTTT.

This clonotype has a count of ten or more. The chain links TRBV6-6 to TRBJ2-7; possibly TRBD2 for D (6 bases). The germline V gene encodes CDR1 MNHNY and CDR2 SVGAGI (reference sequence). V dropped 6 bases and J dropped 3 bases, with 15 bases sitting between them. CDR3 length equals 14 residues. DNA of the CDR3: TGTGCCAGCAGCTCCCTTGCGGGGAGCTACGAGCAGTACTTC. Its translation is CASSSLAGSYEQYF.

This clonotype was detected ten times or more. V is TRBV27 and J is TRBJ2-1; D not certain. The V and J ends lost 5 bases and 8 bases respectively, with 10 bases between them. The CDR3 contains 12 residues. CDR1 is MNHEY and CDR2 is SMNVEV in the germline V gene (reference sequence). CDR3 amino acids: CASSPGQYEQFF. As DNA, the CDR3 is TGTGCCAGCAGTCCAGGCCAGTATGAGCAGTTCTTC.

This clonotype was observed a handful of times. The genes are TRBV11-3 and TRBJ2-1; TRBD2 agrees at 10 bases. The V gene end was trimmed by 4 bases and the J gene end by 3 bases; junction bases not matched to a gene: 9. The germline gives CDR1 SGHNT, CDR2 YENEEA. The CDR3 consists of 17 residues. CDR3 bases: TGTGCCAGCAGCTCACACCCACTAGCGGGGCTCTACAATGAGCAGTTCTTC. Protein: CASSSHPLAGLYNEQFF.

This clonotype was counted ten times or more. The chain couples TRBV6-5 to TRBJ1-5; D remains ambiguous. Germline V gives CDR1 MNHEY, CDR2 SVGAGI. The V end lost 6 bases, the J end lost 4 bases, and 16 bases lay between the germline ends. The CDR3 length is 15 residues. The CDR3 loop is CASSPNGGLNQPQHF. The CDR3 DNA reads TGTGCCAGCAGCCCTAATGGTGGATTAAATCAGCCCCAGCATTTT.

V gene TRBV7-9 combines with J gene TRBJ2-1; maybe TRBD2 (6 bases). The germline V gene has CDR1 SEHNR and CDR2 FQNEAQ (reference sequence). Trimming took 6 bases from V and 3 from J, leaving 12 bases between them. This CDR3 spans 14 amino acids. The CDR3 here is CASRPWEDYNEQFF. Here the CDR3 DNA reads TGTGCCAGCAGACCCTGGGAGGACTACAATGAGCAGTTCTTC.

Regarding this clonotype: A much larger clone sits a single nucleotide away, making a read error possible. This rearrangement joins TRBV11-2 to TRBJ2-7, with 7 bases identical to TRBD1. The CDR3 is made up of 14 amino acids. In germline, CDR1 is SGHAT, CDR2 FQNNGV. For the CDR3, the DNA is TGTGCCTGCAGCTTAGGGGGCTACCCCTACGAGCAGTACTTC. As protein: CACSLGGYPYEQYF. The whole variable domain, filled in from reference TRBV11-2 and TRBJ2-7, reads EAGVAQSPRYKIIEKRQSVAFWCNPISGHATLYWYQQILGQGPKLLIQFQNNGVVDDSQLPKDRFSAERLKGVDSTLKIQPAKLEDSAVYLCACSLGGYPYEQYFGPGTRLTVT.

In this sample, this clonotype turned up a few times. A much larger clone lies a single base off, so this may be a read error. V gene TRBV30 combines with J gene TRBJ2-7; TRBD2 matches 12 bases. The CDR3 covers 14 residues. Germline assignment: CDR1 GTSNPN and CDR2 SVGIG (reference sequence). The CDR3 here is CAWSVLAGGSEPYF. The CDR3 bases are TGTGCCTGGAGTGTACTAGCGGGAGGTTCCGAGCCGTACTTC.

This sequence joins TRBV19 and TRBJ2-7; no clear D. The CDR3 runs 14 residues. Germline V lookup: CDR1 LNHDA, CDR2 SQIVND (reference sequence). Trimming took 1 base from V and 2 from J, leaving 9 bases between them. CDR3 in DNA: TGTGCCAGTAGTATAGCTTCGACCGCCTACGAGCAGTACTTC. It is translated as CASSIASTAYEQYF. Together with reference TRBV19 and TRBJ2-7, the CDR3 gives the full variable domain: DGGITQSPKYLFRKEGQNVTLSCEQNLNHDAMYWYRQDPGQGLRLIYYSQIVNDFQKGDIAEGYSVSREKKESFPLTVTSAQKNPTAFYLCASSIASTAYEQYFGPGTRLTVT.

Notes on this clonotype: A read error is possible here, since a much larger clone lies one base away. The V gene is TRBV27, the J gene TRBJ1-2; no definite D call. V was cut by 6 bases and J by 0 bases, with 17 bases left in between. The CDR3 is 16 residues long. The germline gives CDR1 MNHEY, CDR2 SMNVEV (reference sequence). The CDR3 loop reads CASSPSNGETNYGYTF. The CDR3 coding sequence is TGTGCCAGCAGCCCGAGCAACGGGGAGACTAACTATGGCTACACCTTC.